These T cell receptor beta chains were read from a single sample in a study of CD4+ T cells in melanoma. Sequencing was performed with immunoSEQ multiplex PCR; in TCRdb, only in-frame clones are kept and a portion is missing. The sample contains 6,000 to 8,500 clones, approximately 64% of which appear only once. Sequenced sample: cells from a culture (not recorded whether cultured in vitro). The receptors come from a human donor with melanoma. Both conserved end residues are trimmed from each CDR3. Clone size is given for some rows only: seen once, a few or many times, or a class if the clone is expanded.

TRBJ2-3 medium-sized TRBV9 ASSAQTGDSPTDTQY
TRBJ1-4 once TRBV7-8 ASRGSGGFGGNEKLF
TRBJ2-7 once TRBV28 ASSFAGELYEQY
TRBJ2-5 - TRBV5-1 ASGFGRQGQETQY
TRBJ2-5 medium-sized TRBV7-9 ASSGRLGDQETQY
TRBJ2-1 - TRBV11-2 ASSREVNYNEQF
TRBJ2-3 - TRBV6-2/TRBV6-3 ASSPVAGGPADTQY
TRBJ1-5 - TRBV2 ASSEIPGTGAFLSNQPQH
TRBJ2-7 medium-sized TRBV7-9 ASSSPGGRGFYEQY
TRBJ1-3 once TRBV12-3/TRBV12-4 ASRPGGSNTIY
TRBJ2-7 few TRBV30 AWVGQANYEQY
TRBJ1-3 - TRBV2 ASNKGTPWHTIY
TRBJ2-7 - TRBV2 ASSGQGYEQY
TRBJ1-2 - TRBV24-1 ATSDTGQGDSNYGYT
TRBJ2-2 few TRBV7-2 ASSLSDRVTGELF
TRBJ2-3 - TRBV11-2 ASSRGGQTDTQY
TRBJ2-3 few TRBV27 ASSPGGADTQY